These 27 T cell receptor beta chains were sequenced from one sample in a study of cytomegalovirus exposure and HLA in healthy donors. Researchers ran the PCR with 60 Vbeta and 13 Jbeta primers. Generated by immunoSEQ multiplex PCR, the TCRdb table keeps only in-frame clones and is missing some. The profile shows about 120,000 clones, 60% to 70% of them singletons. The sequencing sample was made of PBMCs. The receptors were sampled from a middle-aged woman in good health and CMV-seropositive.

Only a few counts were recorded for this clone. J is TRBJ2-5 and V is TRBV5-4; D remains unclear. Trimming took off 4 bases at V and 2 bases at J, with 12 bases between the two ends. Germline assignment: CDR1 SGHNT and CDR2 YYREEE (reference sequence). The CDR3 extends over 14 amino acids. The CDR3 sequence: CASSPTAEQETQYF. CDR3 in DNA: TGTGCCAGCAGCCCAACAGCTGAACAAGAGACCCAGTACTTC.

The chain couples TRBV29-1 to TRBJ2-3; 7 nucleotides agree with TRBD2. This CDR3 has 13 residues. Germline lookup yields CDR1 SQVTM and CDR2 ANQGSEA. The V and J ends lost 4 bases and 6 bases, in that order; junction bases with no gene match: 7. CDR3: CSVGGLDQDTQYF. The DNA for the CDR3 is TGCAGCGTTGGAGGACTAGATCAGGATACGCAGTATTTT.

To note about this clone: The identical CDR3 is also encoded by other nucleotide sequences in the sample. V gene TRBV29-1 combines with J gene TRBJ1-1; 8 bases map to TRBD1. This CDR3 is built from 12 residues. V lost 7 bases, J lost 1 base, and 2 bases stayed unmatched. In germline, CDR1 is SQVTM, CDR2 ANQGSEA. CDR3 region: CSAGTGNTEAFF. The CDR3, as DNA: TGCAGCGCCGGGACAGGGAACACTGAAGCTTTCTTT.

The rearrangement uses TRBV11-2 and TRBJ1-1; D remains unclear. Germline CDR1 reads SGHAT; CDR2 reads FQNNGV. V dropped 1 base and J dropped 2 bases, with 11 bases sitting between them. The CDR3 runs 15 residues. CDR3 sequence reads: CASSLAGITNTEAFF. The CDR3 DNA sequence: TGTGCCAGCAGCTTAGCCGGGATCACCAACACTGAAGCTTTCTTT.

The CDR3, as DNA: TGCGCCAGCAGGACGGGACTAGCGGGCAGTAATGAGCAGTTCTTC. This encodes CASRTGLAGSNEQFF. The V call is TRBV5-1, the J call TRBJ2-1, with TRBD2 matching 12 bases. CDR3 size: 15 residues. Germline CDR1 is SGHRS and CDR2 is YFSETQ. V lost 5 bases, J lost 7 bases, and 7 bases stayed unmatched.

This clone is a singleton in its sample. This chain links TRBV5-1 with TRBJ2-1; TRBD2 aligns across 7 bases. Germline V gives CDR1 SGHRS, CDR2 YFSETQ. The CDR3 sequence is 11 residues long. V dropped 3 bases and J dropped 13; count of bases not matched to a gene: 4. The DNA of the CDR3 is TGCGCCAGCAGCTCCGGGGAGGGCCAGTTCTTC. Protein product: CASSSGEGQFF.

The rearrangement joins TRBV5-1 to TRBJ2-5; 8 bases line up with TRBD1. With V trimmed by 4 bases and J by 1 base, 3 bases remained unmatched. From germline, CDR1 is SGHRS and CDR2 YFSETQ. This CDR3 region has 14 residues. CDR3 DNA sequence: TGCGCCAGCAGCGTGGGACAGGCCCAAGAGACCCAGTACTTC. This sequence encodes CASSVGQAQETQYF. Together with reference TRBV5-1 and TRBJ2-5, the CDR3 gives the full variable domain: KAGVTQTPRYLIKTRGQQVTLSCSPISGHRSVSWYQQTPGQGLQFLFEYFSETQRNKGNFPGRFSGRQFSNSRSEMNVSTLELGDSALYLCASSVGQAQETQYFGPGTRLLVL.

The rearrangement links TRBV6-7 to TRBJ2-2; TRBD1 might be the D (5 bases). TRBV6-7 is marked as an open reading frame, function uncertain. Trimming stripped 6 bases from V and 3 bases from J, with 20 bases between. The CDR3 loop spans 17 amino acids. The CDR3 DNA sequence: TGTGCCAGCAGGAATACGGGTATAGAAGGGGACACCGGGGAGCTGTTTTTT. It codes for CASRNTGIEGDTGELFF.

In this sample, this clone turned up a few times. The chain recombines TRBV6-6 with TRBJ1-1; unclear D gene. This CDR3 contains 13 residues. Germline V lookup: CDR1 MNHNY, CDR2 SVGAGI (reference sequence). Trimming took off 2 bases at V and 1 base at J, with 5 bases between the two ends. In DNA form, the CDR3 reads TGTGCCAGCAGTTACGTCCAGAACACTGAAGCTTTCTTT. Protein product: CASSYVQNTEAFF.

This clone came up a few times. The gene calls are TRBV19 and TRBJ2-1; 12 nucleotides match TRBD1. Trimming took 6 bases from V and 10 from J; bases not matched to a gene: 7. Germline V CDR1 and CDR2: LNHDA, SQIVND (reference sequence). The CDR3 loop spans 14 amino acids. CDR3 loop: CASRPGQGAGEQFF. CDR3 bases: TGTGCCAGTAGGCCGGGACAGGGGGCTGGGGAGCAGTTCTTC.

This clone has just a few counts. The gene calls are TRBV7-8 and TRBJ1-5; perhaps TRBD1 as D (6 bases). The germline V gene encodes CDR1 SGHVS and CDR2 FQNEAQ. Trimming removed 5 bases at V and 5 bases at J, with 13 bases between. This CDR3 is built from 14 residues. The CDR3 loop reads CASSPGGGDQPQHF. The CDR3 DNA reads TGTGCCAGCAGCCCGGGAGGGGGGGATCAGCCCCAGCATTTT.

This chain connects TRBV4-3 to TRBJ2-1, with 12 bases lining up with TRBD2. The germline V gene has CDR1 LGHNA and CDR2 YSLEER. CDR3 length: 18 amino acids. The V gene end was trimmed by 0 bases and the J gene end by 1 base; junction bases not matched to a gene: 4. The CDR3 nucleotides are TGCGCCAGCAGCCAAGAGGGACTAGCGGGCTTTTCCTACAATGAGCAGTTCTTC. It is translated as CASSQEGLAGFSYNEQFF.

V is TRBV27 and J is TRBJ1-2, with a possible D match to TRBD1 (5 bases). CDR1 MNHEY and CDR2 SMNVEV come from the germline V gene (reference sequence). The CDR3 sequence is 12 residues long. The V end was cut by 8 bases, the J end by 6 bases, with 13 bases between. CDR3 residues: CASGGGWDGYTF. Here the CDR3 DNA reads TGTGCCAGCGGCGGGGGGTGGGATGGCTACACCTTC.

The chain has TRBV5-1 and TRBJ2-7; 9 nucleotides match TRBD2. The length of the CDR3 is 14 residues. The V segment lost 3 bases and the J segment 7 bases; nucleotides outside the gene matches: 8. Looked up from germline, CDR1 is SGHRS and CDR2 is YFSETQ. The CDR3 region is CASSSQREAREQYF. As DNA, the CDR3 is TGCGCCAGCAGCTCACAGCGGGAGGCGAGGGAGCAGTACTTC.

This clone was observed a handful of times. The chain combines TRBV5-1 with TRBJ1-2, with 10 positions matching TRBD1. V shed 0 bases, J shed 7 bases, and the junction held 6 bases outside the gene matches. CDR1 is SGHRS, CDR2 YFSETQ, per germline. This CDR3 comprises 15 residues. In DNA, the CDR3 is TGCGCCAGCAGCTTGGCCGGGACAGGGGTAGGTGGCTACACCTTC. Translated, it gives CASSLAGTGVGGYTF.

The CDR3 here is CASSARGTGGLETQYF. DNA for the CDR3: TGTGCCAGCAGCGCGAGGGGGACAGGGGGCTTGGAGACCCAGTACTTC. The chain carries TRBV9 and TRBJ2-5, with TRBD1 matching 12 bases. Per germline, CDR1 SGDLS and CDR2 YYNGEE. CDR3 length equals 16 residues. The ends lost 3 bases at V and 5 bases at J; junction bases unmatched: 8. Filled out from reference TRBV9 and TRBJ2-5, the complete variable domain reads DSGVTQTPKHLITATGQRVTLRCSPRSGDLSVYWYQQSLDQGLQFLIQYYNGEERAKGNILERFSAQQFPDLHSELNLSSLELGDSALYFCASSARGTGGLETQYFGPGTRLLVL.

The V call is TRBV25-1, the J call TRBJ1-2; D not certain. V dropped 3 bases and J dropped 1 base, with 9 bases sitting between them. In germline, CDR1 is MGHDK, CDR2 SYGVNS. The CDR3 extends over 14 amino acids. The CDR3 region is CASSDRSVNYGYTF. As DNA, the CDR3 is TGTGCCAGCAGTGACAGATCCGTTAACTATGGCTACACCTTC.

This clone has only a few counts. CDR3 amino acids: CASSLWDSSSNYGYTF. The CDR3 DNA follows: TGTGCCAGCAGCTTATGGGACAGCTCCTCTAACTATGGCTACACCTTC. The chain has TRBV13 and TRBJ1-2, with 7 bases identical to TRBD1. The germline CDR1 and CDR2 sequences are PRHDT and FYEKMQ (reference sequence). The CDR3 consists of 16 residues. J was trimmed by 0 bases and V by 2 bases; bases with no gene match: 6.

This clone appeared a few times. This chain uses TRBV22-1 with TRBJ1-2. TRBV22-1 represents a pseudogene. The CDR3 is 17 residues long. The CDR3 DNA sequence: TGTCCTGGGTCCCGGGGGGCCCCCGGGACCGCTAACTATGGCTACACCTTC. Translated: CPGSRGAPGTANYGYTF.

The chain employs TRBV27 and TRBJ2-7; D remains unclear. This CDR3 is built from 16 residues. Germline assignment: CDR1 MNHEY and CDR2 SMNVEV (reference sequence). V lost 5 bases to trimming and J lost 0 bases, with 17 bases between them. The CDR3: CASSHYSGFSSYEQYF. The CDR3, as DNA: TGTGCCAGCAGTCACTACTCGGGTTTTAGCTCCTACGAGCAGTACTTC.

This chain joins TRBV30 and TRBJ1-6, with 8 bases identical to TRBD1. The V segment lost 5 bases and the J segment 7 bases; nucleotides outside the gene matches: 4. This CDR3 region has 13 residues. CDR1 and CDR2 (germline): GTSNPN, SVGIG (reference sequence). CDR3 DNA sequence: TGTGCCTGGGGGACAGGACTAAATTCACCCCTCCACTTT. Translation gives CAWGTGLNSPLHF.

V usage is TRBV6-1 and J usage is TRBJ2-1; 9 nucleotides match TRBD2. Germline V gene sequence: CDR1 MNHNS, CDR2 SASEGT. The CDR3 runs 14 residues. The junction had 8 bases not matched to a gene; V was cut back by 6 bases and J by 8 bases. CDR3 loop: CASRIGLASDEQFF. In DNA, the CDR3 is TGTGCCAGCAGGATCGGACTAGCGTCGGATGAGCAGTTCTTC.

This clone was recorded a few times. The rearrangement links TRBV5-8 to TRBJ1-1, with unresolved D. V was trimmed by 7 bases and J by 1 base, leaving 14 bases between them. Per germline, CDR1 SGHTS and CDR2 YDEGEE. The CDR3 consists of 14 residues. The CDR3 nucleotides read TGTGCCAGCGTGAGCCGCCGGTCGAACACTGAAGCTTTCTTT. This codes for CASVSRRSNTEAFF.

The chain carries TRBV30 and TRBJ2-7; D is ambiguous. The germline CDR1 and CDR2 sequences are GTSNPN and SVGIG (reference sequence). The germline V and J ends were trimmed by 7 bases and 6 bases, with 16 bases remaining between them. The CDR3 covers 12 residues. Here the CDR3 reads CASRGGFGEQYF. In DNA, the CDR3 is TGTGCCTCCCGAGGCGGTTTTGGCGAGCAGTACTTC.

CDR3 DNA sequence: TGTGCCAGCAGCCTACAGGGGGCTCGGGATACGCAGTATTTT. Protein product: CASSLQGARDTQYF. The genes are TRBV28 and TRBJ2-3; 9 bases match TRBD1. Germline V gene data show CDR1 as MDHEN and CDR2 as SYDVKM. V was pared by 6 bases and J by 6 bases, with 7 bases of the junction left unmatched. This CDR3 is built from 14 residues.

V usage is TRBV9 and J usage is TRBJ2-2; D gene unclear. The V end lost 2 bases, the J end lost 1 base, and 12 bases lay between the germline ends. The CDR3 totals 16 residues. Germline assignment: CDR1 SGDLS and CDR2 YYNGEE. The CDR3 DNA reads TGTGCCAGCAGCGTCAGTGGGTCTAGGAACACCGGGGAGCTGTTTTTT. This sequence encodes CASSVSGSRNTGELFF.

This chain joins TRBV19 and TRBJ2-7; a possible D gene is TRBD1 (5 bases). The germline CDR1 and CDR2 sequences are LNHDA and SQIVND (reference sequence). The CDR3 covers 16 residues. Trimming took 1 base from V and 0 from J, leaving 13 bases between them. This CDR3 reads CASSIVVGPFSYEQYF. The CDR3 DNA is TGTGCCAGTAGTATAGTAGTGGGGCCCTTCTCCTACGAGCAGTACTTC. Filled out from reference TRBV19 and TRBJ2-7, the complete variable domain reads DGGITQSPKYLFRKEGQNVTLSCEQNLNHDAMYWYRQDPGQGLRLIYYSQIVNDFQKGDIAEGYSVSREKKESFPLTVTSAQKNPTAFYLCASSIVVGPFSYEQYFGPGTRLTVT.